The TCR beta chain under discussion was sequenced for a study of T cell responses to AZD1222 COVID-19 vaccine. Notes on the study in general: Spike-specific TCR breadth and depth rose after two AZD1222 doses.

Sequencing used immunoSEQ multiplex PCR; TCRdb keeps in-frame clones, though not all of them. The data contain some 140,000 clones, 85% to 95% of them seen just once; the ten biggest clones take up approximately 1.8%. As to this clone: What it recognizes is unknown.

The CDR3 length is 16 residues. The germline CDR1 and CDR2 sequences are SGHVS and FNYEAQ. V dropped 7 bases and J dropped 4 bases, with 19 bases sitting between them. The material was peripheral blood, obtained on day 0 of AZD1222 vaccination. The TCR sequence derives from an adult in good health. The V call is TRBV7-6, the J call TRBJ2-2, with D perhaps assigned TRBD1 or TRBD2 (6 bases each). The CDR3 DNA reads as TGTGCCAGCACCTTTCCAGGGGACTCGAGCACCGGGGAGCTGTTTTTT. Protein: CASTFPGDSSTGELFF. The variable domain in full, completed from reference TRBV7-6 and TRBJ2-2, reads GAGVSQSPRYKVTKRGQDVALRCDPISGHVSLYWYRQALGQGPEFLTYFNYEAQQDKSGLPNDRFSAERPEGSISTLTIQRTEQRDSAMYRCASTFPGDSSTGELFFGEGSRLTVL.